The sequence of this T cell receptor (beta chain) was determined in a study of CD8 T cells in ankylosing spondylitis. Study conclusions and caveats: The study identified a TCR beta motif of several highly homologous variants that appeared characteristic of ankylosing spondylitis blood. Some motif variants were previously reported in reactive arthritis synovial fluid and blood. As reported, disease-linked clones showed significant enrichment in matched ankylosing spondylitis synovial fluid. Disease-associated clones were CD8+ and fairly uncommon in peripheral blood.

This CDR3 spans 15 amino acids. Trimming removed 5 bases at V and 7 bases at J, with 15 bases between. Germline assignment: CDR1 SEHNR and CDR2 FQNEAQ (reference sequence). As the method for making TCR beta libraries, quantitative 5'-RACE with molecular barcodes was used. TCRdb fed the 5' RACE reads into MiXCR, producing one record per CDR3 protein. The top ten clones hold 33% of a sample with 100,000 to 150,000 distinct CDR3 sequences, roughly a sixth of them seen once. With regard to this clonotype: What it binds is unknown.

This TCR was recovered from a male donor with ankylosing spondylitis. The chain couples TRBV7-9 to TRBJ1-6, with a possible D match to TRBD1 (5 bases). The sample taken for sequencing was blood, either unsorted or a sorted T cell fraction (not recorded which). Written as DNA, the CDR3 is TGTGCCAGCAGCACCCAGGCGGGGGGGAATTCACCCCTCCACTTT. It yields the protein CASSTQAGGNSPLHF.